This TCR beta chain was documented in a study of control samples from healthy donors and cancer patients. Profiled with immunoSEQ multiplex PCR; TCRdb holds only in-frame clones, not every one. The table lists about 180,000 clones, nearly 90% of them singletons. The CDR3 contains 14 residues. Germline V gene lookup returns CDR1 SGDLS and CDR2 YYNGEE. The V segment lost 0 bases and the J segment 7 bases; nucleotides outside the gene matches: 1. This clone was seen a handful of times. At the DNA level, this CDR3 is encoded by other sequences in the same sample as well. Sequencing was carried out using blood. This rearrangement joins TRBV9 to TRBJ1-6; 7 bases are a match to TRBD1. This sequence was found in a woman in her forties or fifties in good health. CDR3 sequence: CASSVEGQNSPLHF. CDR3 DNA: TGTGCCAGCAGCGTAGAGGGACAGAATTCACCCCTCCACTTT.